These 22 T cell receptor beta chains share one sample of origin, sequenced in a study of OX40 agonist ivuxolimab in advanced cancers. Measured with immunoSEQ multiplex PCR; TCRdb has only the in-frame clones, and not every one. This table holds roughly 43,000 clones, around 89% found once. This specimen was CD4+ or CD8+ T cells sorted from blood, taken in a trial of the OX40 agonist ivuxolimab. Source of these receptors: an adult with an advanced solid tumor such as melanoma, head and neck, liver or kidney cancer.

J is TRBJ1-4 and V is TRBV7-6, with D maybe TRBD1 (5 bases). The CDR3 length is 16 residues. Germline V gene lookup returns CDR1 SGHVS and CDR2 FNYEAQ. The ends were cut back, 5 bases at V and 0 bases at J, with 13 bases in the middle. DNA for the CDR3: TGTGCCAGCAGCAAAACCGGGACGGCAACTAATGAAAAACTGTTTTTT. It translates to CASSKTGTATNEKLFF.

The chain couples TRBV4-1 to TRBJ2-7, with TRBD2 as a possible D gene (6 bases). Between the trimmed V and J ends, which lost 0 bases and 2 bases, there was a span of 17 bases. The germline gives CDR1 MGHRA, CDR2 YSYEKL. The CDR3 extends over 17 amino acids. The CDR3 DNA is TGCGCCAGCAGCCAAGAAGTAGGTTTTGCGGGGCCCTACGAGCAGTACTTC. Amino acids: CASSQEVGFAGPYEQYF.

The V gene is TRBV10-2, the J gene TRBJ2-7; D is uncertain. Trimming removed 2 bases at V and 2 bases at J, with 4 bases between. This CDR3 has 12 residues. CDR1 is WSHSY, CDR2 SAAADI, per germline. This CDR3 reads CASSETTYEQYF. The DNA of the CDR3 is TGCGCCAGCAGTGAGACTACCTACGAGCAGTACTTC.

Points on this clone: A single base is all that separates this from a far larger clone, so a read error is likely. The same CDR3 is also encoded by other DNA sequences in this sample. This rearrangement joins TRBV7-9 to TRBJ2-7; D might be TRBD1 (6 bases). This CDR3 comprises 12 residues. Trimming removed 6 bases from V and 5 bases from J, with 11 bases in between. Germline loops: CDR1 SEHNR, CDR2 FQNEAQ (reference sequence). Here the CDR3 reads CASSYNRDEQYF. CDR3 sequence (DNA): TGTGCCAGCAGTTACAACAGGGACGAGCAGTACTTC.

The rearrangement uses TRBV21-1 and TRBJ1-1. TRBV21-1 is a documented pseudogene. The CDR3 is made up of 13 amino acids. The CDR3 reads CASSKEGCTEAFF. CDR3 DNA sequence: TGTGCCAGCAGCAAAGAGGGATGCACTGAAGCTTTCTTT.

The chain couples TRBV5-1 to TRBJ2-6, with D unclear. CDR3 length: 14 residues. CDR1 is SGHRS, CDR2 YFSETQ, per germline. Between the trimmed V and J ends, which lost 5 bases and 4 bases, there was a span of 10 bases. The CDR3 bases are TGCGCCAGCAGAGAATCGACCGGGGCCAACGTCCTGACTTTC. Protein: CASRESTGANVLTF.

The genes are TRBV2 and TRBJ2-7; D remains unclear. Germline V gene sequence: CDR1 SNHLY, CDR2 FYNNEI. There are 13 residues in the CDR3. Between the trimmed V and J ends, which lost 10 bases and 6 bases, there was a span of 19 bases. This CDR3 is CATRPNIVPEQYF. The CDR3 DNA reads TGTGCCACTAGGCCTAACATTGTTCCCGAGCAGTACTTC.

V is TRBV19 and J is TRBJ2-2; 11 positions agree with TRBD1. The CDR3 totals 17 residues. Losses at the gene ends were 6 bases for V and 3 bases for J; bases not matched to a gene: 9. The germline V gene encodes CDR1 LNHDA and CDR2 SQIVND (reference sequence). CDR3 nucleotides: TGTGCCAGTAGCCCTACCGGGACAGGGGGAGACACCGGGGAGCTGTTTTTT. Translation gives CASSPTGTGGDTGELFF. The whole variable domain, filled in from reference TRBV19 and TRBJ2-2, reads DGGITQSPKYLFRKEGQNVTLSCEQNLNHDAMYWYRQDPGQGLRLIYYSQIVNDFQKGDIAEGYSVSREKKESFPLTVTSAQKNPTAFYLCASSPTGTGGDTGELFFGEGSRLTVL.

The V gene is TRBV5-6, the J gene TRBJ1-2; D is unclear. The CDR3 extends over 13 amino acids. V lost 0 bases and J 1 base, leaving 4 bases between the germline ends. Per germline, CDR1 SGHDT and CDR2 YYEEEE. The CDR3 bases are TGTGCCAGCAGCTTGGAGATTAACTATGGCTACACCTTC. It codes for CASSLEINYGYTF.

By share, this clone ranks as medium-sized. The chain employs TRBV5-1 and TRBJ1-1; D is undetermined. The germline gives CDR1 SGHRS, CDR2 YFSETQ. The CDR3 spans 16 residues. Trimming shortened V by 1 base and J by 0 bases, and 13 bases separated the two germline ends. CDR3 in amino acids: CASSLMAGAMNTEAFF. CDR3 nucleotides: TGCGCCAGCAGCTTGATGGCAGGTGCCATGAACACTGAAGCTTTCTTT.

The rearrangement links TRBV6-6 to TRBJ2-1; 7 positions match TRBD1. Germline V gene sequence: CDR1 MNHNY, CDR2 SVGAGI (reference sequence). This CDR3 comprises 15 residues. J lost 11 bases, V lost 0 bases, and 10 bases had no gene match. The chain's CDR3 is CASSYSGTARRKQFF. The CDR3 DNA sequence: TGTGCCAGCAGTTACTCCGGGACAGCCCGTCGTAAGCAGTTCTTC.

The rearrangement joins TRBV7-9 to TRBJ2-7; 11 bases map to TRBD2. This CDR3 region has 16 residues. Germline V CDR1 and CDR2: SEHNR, FQNEAQ (reference sequence). After removal of 5 bases from V and 2 bases from J, the junction contained 8 bases not matched to a gene. The CDR3 loop is CASSGSSGGPTYEQYF. DNA for the CDR3: TGTGCCAGCAGCGGATCTAGCGGGGGGCCTACCTACGAGCAGTACTTC.

The V and J genes are TRBV6-5 and TRBJ2-7; unclear D gene. CDR1 is MNHEY and CDR2 is SVGAGI in the germline V gene. V lost 5 bases, J lost 3 bases, and 8 bases lay in between. The CDR3 contains 12 residues. The CDR3 protein is CASSLPGYEQYF. In nucleotides, the CDR3 is TGTGCCAGCAGTCTCCCAGGCTACGAGCAGTACTTC.

This clone has a single count. The chain has TRBV30 and TRBJ1-4; TRBD1 matches 7 bases. The CDR3 runs to 15 residues. J lost 7 bases, V lost 8 bases, and 16 bases had no gene match. Per the germline V gene, CDR1 is GTSNPN and CDR2 is SVGIG (reference sequence). CDR3 in amino acids: CAGPVLRAGGEKLFF. DNA for the CDR3: TGTGCCGGGCCCGTTTTGAGGGCAGGGGGTGAAAAACTGTTTTTT. Full variable domain (outside the CDR3, taken from reference TRBV30 and TRBJ1-4): SQTIHQWPATLVQPVGSPLSLECTVEGTSNPNLYWYRQAAGRGLQLLFYSVGIGQISSEVPQNLSASRPQDRQFILSSKKLLLSDSGFYLCAGPVLRAGGEKLFFGSGTQLSVL.

V gene TRBV4-1 combines with J gene TRBJ1-5, with 11 bases that match TRBD1. There are 16 residues in the CDR3. V lost 4 bases and J lost 10; bases outside the gene matches: 12. In germline, CDR1 is MGHRA, CDR2 YSYEKL. CDR3 sequence reads: CASSPGTGGPLIPQHF. In DNA form, the CDR3 reads TGCGCCAGCAGCCCAGGGACAGGGGGACCCTTGATCCCCCAGCATTTT.

The rearrangement joins TRBV7-8 to TRBJ2-2, with TRBD1 matching over 7 bases. J gave up 8 bases and V 6 bases, and 15 bases lay outside the gene matches. Germline-derived CDR1 and CDR2 are SGHVS and FQNEAQ. The CDR3 is 16 amino acids. CDR3 residues: CASSSPGDSSLGELFF. The CDR3 DNA is TGTGCCAGCAGTTCCCCTGGGGACAGCTCACTGGGGGAGCTGTTTTTT.

V gene TRBV5-1 combines with J gene TRBJ2-5; D not certain. CDR3 length equals 11 residues. V was cut by 6 bases and J by 4 bases, with 7 bases left in between. CDR1 and CDR2 (germline): SGHRS, YFSETQ. CDR3 DNA: TGCGCCAGCACTCTCGGAGAGACCCAGTACTTC. It is translated as CASTLGETQYF.

This chain uses TRBV28 with TRBJ1-1; possible D gene TRBD1, 6 bases. Germline lookup yields CDR1 MDHEN and CDR2 SYDVKM. With 5 bases removed from V and 1 base from J, the gap between germline ends came to 14 bases. The length of the CDR3 is 15 residues. CDR3 loop: CASSTPRGGNTEAFF. CDR3 bases: TGTGCCAGCAGTACCCCCAGGGGAGGGAACACTGAAGCTTTCTTT.

This clone occurred once. This chain connects TRBV28 to TRBJ2-1; D is unresolved. The V gene lost 7 bases and the J gene lost 0 bases, with 10 bases spanning the gap. The CDR3 runs to 14 residues. The germline CDR1 and CDR2 sequences are MDHEN and SYDVKM. In DNA form, the CDR3 reads TGTGCCAGCATCCCCCGTAGCTCCTACAATGAGCAGTTCTTC. Protein product: CASIPRSSYNEQFF.

The rearrangement links TRBV4-3 to TRBJ2-7; possibly TRBD2 for D (6 bases). The CDR3 covers 16 residues. Germline CDR1 LGHNA, CDR2 YSLEER. Trimming left V 0 bases short and J 3 bases short, with 15 bases between. As DNA, the CDR3 is TGCGCCAGCAGCCAAGACCCGGGGGAGTCGGGCTACGAGCAGTACTTC. Translating gives CASSQDPGESGYEQYF.

The rearrangement uses TRBV5-6 and TRBJ2-1; 11 nucleotides agree with TRBD2. Germline-derived CDR1 and CDR2 are SGHDT and YYEEEE. With V trimmed by 3 bases and J by 4 bases, 6 bases remained unmatched. The length of the CDR3 is 16 residues. In DNA, the CDR3 is TGTGCCAGCAGCTCCGGGACTAGCGGTAGGTACAATGAGCAGTTCTTC. Protein sequence: CASSSGTSGRYNEQFF. Complete variable domain (other parts from reference TRBV5-6 and TRBJ2-1): DAGVTQSPTHLIKTRGQQVTLRCSPKSGHDTVSWYQQALGQGPQFIFQYYEEEERQRGNFPDRFSGHQFPNYSSELNVNALLLGDSALYLCASSSGTSGRYNEQFFGPGTRLTVL.

This sequence joins TRBV7-9 and TRBJ2-5; no firm D call. Germline assignment: CDR1 SEHNR and CDR2 FQNEAQ (reference sequence). V was trimmed by 4 bases and J by 5 bases, leaving 17 bases between them. The CDR3 is 15 amino acids. The CDR3 DNA sequence: TGTGCCAGCAGCTCCTGGGCTGGAGACGGGGAGACCCAGTACTTC. Protein sequence: CASSSWAGDGETQYF.